This TCR beta chain is from a study of T cell responses to AZD1222 COVID-19 vaccine. Study details: Recipients boosted at about 4 weeks or about 12 weeks are pooled. Study observations and caveats: Spike-specific TCR depth and breadth grew after two AZD1222 doses. In a largely white British group with more females than males, clonal diversity was possibly underestimated. Just a handful of AZD1222 recipients were seropositive at baseline.

Clones were read by immunoSEQ multiplex PCR, and TCRdb kept only the in-frame ones, dropping some. The data contain roughly 170,000 clones, approximately 90% of them seen just once; the ten biggest clones take up approximately 3%. As for this clone: Its antigen is not identified.

The CDR3 loop spans 12 amino acids. Trimming took off 3 bases at V and 4 bases at J, with 7 bases between the two ends. The germline V gene encodes CDR1 KGHSH and CDR2 LQKENI. The receptor comes from an adult in good health. This sequence joins TRBV18 and TRBJ2-7; D is ambiguous. The sample in question was peripheral blood, obtained on day 0 of AZD1222 vaccination. The CDR3 coding sequence is TGTGCCAGCTCACCCGGGCTTTACGAGCAGTACTTC. Translating it yields CASSPGLYEQYF.